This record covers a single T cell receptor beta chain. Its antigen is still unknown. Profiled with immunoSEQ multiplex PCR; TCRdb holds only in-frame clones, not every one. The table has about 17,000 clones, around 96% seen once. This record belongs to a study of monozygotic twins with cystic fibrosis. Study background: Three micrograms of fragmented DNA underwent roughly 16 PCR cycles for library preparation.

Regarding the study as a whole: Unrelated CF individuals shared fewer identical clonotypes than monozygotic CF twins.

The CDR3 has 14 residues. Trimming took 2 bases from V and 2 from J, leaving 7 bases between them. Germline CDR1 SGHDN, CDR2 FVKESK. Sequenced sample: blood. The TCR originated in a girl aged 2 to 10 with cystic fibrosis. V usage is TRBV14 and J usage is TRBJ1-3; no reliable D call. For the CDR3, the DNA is TGTGCCAGCAGCCAACGCGGGGCTGGAAACACCATATATTTT. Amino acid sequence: CASSQRGAGNTIYF.